These 10 T cell receptor beta chains were all obtained from the same sample, sequenced in a study of blood T cells in healthy people across ages. Next came a second PCR, run for about 7 to 12 cycles, which used a sample-barcoded 5' primer along with a J-beta primer mix. TCRdb recomputed calls from the 5' RACE reads with MiXCR, one row per CDR3 protein. The top ten hold under 25% of the sample, which has about 730,000 distinct CDR3 sequences, around 46% seen once. The sequenced sample was blood. The receptors here all came from a woman aged 60 to 75 in good health.

In its sample, this clonotype was seen once. CDR3 sequence (DNA): TGCAGTGCTAGAGATCCTCTAGCGGGAAATCGCGCGACGAAGCAGTACTTC. Amino acid sequence: CSARDPLAGNRATKQYF. The genes are TRBV20-1 and TRBJ2-5; 9 bases agree with TRBD2. This CDR3 is built from 17 residues. Trimming at V came to 0 bases and at J to 11 bases, leaving 19 bases not matched to a gene. Germline V gives CDR1 DFQATT, CDR2 SNEGSKA (reference sequence).

A note on this clonotype: Being one base from a much bigger clone, this may be a read error. The chain carries TRBV10-3 and TRBJ2-1, with D possibly being TRBD2 (5 bases). This CDR3 has 14 residues. V lost 7 bases, J lost 5 bases, and 15 bases lay in between. Germline CDR1 reads ENHRY; CDR2 reads SYGVKD. The CDR3 nucleotides are TGTGCCATCAAGGCGACTGGAGGCCACAATGAGCAGTTCTTC. This translates into CAIKATGGHNEQFF.

This clonotype was recorded at least ten times. The V gene is TRBV9, the J gene TRBJ2-3, with D possibly being TRBD2 (6 bases). V was pared by 2 bases and J by 5 bases, with 15 bases between. Germline CDR1 SGDLS, CDR2 YYNGEE. The CDR3 spans 15 residues. The CDR3 sequence: CASSVLWRGKDTQYF. CDR3 bases: TGTGCCAGCAGCGTCCTTTGGCGGGGCAAAGATACGCAGTATTTT.

The chain carries TRBV7-9 and TRBJ1-3; a possible D gene is TRBD1 (5 bases). Germline lookup yields CDR1 SEHNR and CDR2 FQNEAQ (reference sequence). This CDR3 spans 14 amino acids. V dropped 3 bases and J dropped 1 base, with 7 bases sitting between them. CDR3 region: CASSFQGSGNTIYF. DNA of the CDR3: TGTGCCAGCAGCTTTCAGGGATCTGGAAACACCATATATTTT. Full variable domain (rest looked up from reference TRBV7-9 and TRBJ1-3): DTGVSQNPRHKITKRGQNVTFRCDPISEHNRLYWYRQTLGQGPEFLTYFQNEAQLEKSRLLSDRFSAERPKGSFSTLEIQRTEQGDSAMYLCASSFQGSGNTIYFGEGSWLTVV.

The rearrangement uses TRBV20-1 and TRBJ2-3; D might be TRBD1 (6 bases). The CDR3 is made up of 13 amino acids. Germline values: CDR1 DFQATT, CDR2 SNEGSKA (reference sequence). The CDR3 sequence: CNPQGGATDTQYF. CDR3 DNA: TGCAATCCCCAAGGGGGAGCCACAGATACGCAGTATTTT.

The chain is built from TRBV9 and TRBJ2-1; possibly TRBD1 or TRBD2 for D (5 bases each). The CDR3 has 14 amino acids. The V end lost 3 bases, the J end lost 6 bases, and 13 bases lay between the germline ends. Germline V gives CDR1 SGDLS, CDR2 YYNGEE. The DNA for the CDR3 is TGTGCCAGCAGCGGGGGGATAGGGGCCAATGAGCAGTTCTTC. This translates into CASSGGIGANEQFF.

This clonotype was picked up a small number of times. V gene TRBV6-5 combines with J gene TRBJ2-2; the match to TRBD1 covers 7 bases. The CDR3 loop spans 15 amino acids. V was pared by 5 bases and J by 3 bases, with 6 bases of the junction left unmatched. Per the germline V gene, CDR1 is MNHEY and CDR2 is SVGAGI. CDR3 bases: TGTGCCAGCAGTCAAGGGGACAGATACACCGGGGAGCTGTTTTTT. This gives the protein CASSQGDRYTGELFF.

This clonotype came up a few times. V is TRBV20-1 and J is TRBJ1-6; D ambiguous. Germline CDR1 reads DFQATT; CDR2 reads SNEGSKA (reference sequence). Trimming took 3 bases from V and 10 from J, leaving 10 bases between them. This CDR3 is 12 amino acids long. The CDR3 DNA follows: TGCAGTGCTAGTGGACTCGGCTCACCCCTCCACTTT. Its protein is CSASGLGSPLHF.

This chain uses TRBV9 with TRBJ2-5; weak D call: TRBD2 (5 bases). Germline V lookup: CDR1 SGDLS, CDR2 YYNGEE. V lost 0 bases to trimming and J lost 3 bases, with 9 bases between them. The CDR3 contains 14 residues. CDR3 protein: CASSVGNGKETQYF. Here the CDR3 DNA reads TGTGCCAGCAGCGTAGGGAACGGGAAAGAGACCCAGTACTTC.

This clonotype was seen only a few times. The chain has TRBV18 and TRBJ2-5, with 12 positions matching TRBD2. J was trimmed by 2 bases and V by 3 bases; bases with no gene match: 4. The CDR3 runs 16 residues. Per germline, CDR1 KGHSH and CDR2 LQKENI. The CDR3 DNA reads as TGTGCCAGCTCACCGACTAGCGGGAGTGAACAAGAGACCCAGTACTTC. It specifies CASSPTSGSEQETQYF.